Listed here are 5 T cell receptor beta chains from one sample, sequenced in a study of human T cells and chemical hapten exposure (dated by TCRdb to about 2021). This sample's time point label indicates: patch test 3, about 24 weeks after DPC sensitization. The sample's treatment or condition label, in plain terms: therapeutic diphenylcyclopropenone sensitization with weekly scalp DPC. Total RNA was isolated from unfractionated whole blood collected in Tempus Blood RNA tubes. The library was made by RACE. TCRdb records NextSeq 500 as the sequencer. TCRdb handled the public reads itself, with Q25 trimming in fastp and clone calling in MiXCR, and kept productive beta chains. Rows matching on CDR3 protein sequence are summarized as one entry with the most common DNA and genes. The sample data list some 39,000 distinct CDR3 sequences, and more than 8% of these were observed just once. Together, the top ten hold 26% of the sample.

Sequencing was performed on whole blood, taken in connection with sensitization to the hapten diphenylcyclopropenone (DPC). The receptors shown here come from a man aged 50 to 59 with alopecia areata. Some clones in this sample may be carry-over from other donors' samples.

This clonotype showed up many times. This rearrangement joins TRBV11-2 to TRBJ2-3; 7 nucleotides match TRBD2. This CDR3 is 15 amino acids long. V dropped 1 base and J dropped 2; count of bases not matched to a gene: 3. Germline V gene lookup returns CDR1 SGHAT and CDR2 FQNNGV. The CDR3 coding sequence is TGTGCCAGCAGCTTAGGGGCGGGAGCCACAGATACGCAGTATTTT. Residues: CASSLGAGATDTQYF.

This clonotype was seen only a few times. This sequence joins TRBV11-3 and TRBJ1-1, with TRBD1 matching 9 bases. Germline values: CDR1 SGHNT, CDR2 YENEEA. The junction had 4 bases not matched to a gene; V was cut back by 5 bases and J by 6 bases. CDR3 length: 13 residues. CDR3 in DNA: TGTGCCAGCAGCATCACAGGGGGCTCTGAAGCTTTCTTT. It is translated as CASSITGGSEAFF.

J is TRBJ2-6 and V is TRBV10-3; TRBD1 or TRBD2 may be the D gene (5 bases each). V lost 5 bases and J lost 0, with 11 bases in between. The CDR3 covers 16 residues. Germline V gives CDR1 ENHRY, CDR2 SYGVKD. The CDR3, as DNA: TGTGCCATCAGTCGGGACGCTAGCTCTGGGGCCAACGTCCTGACTTTC. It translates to CAISRDASSGANVLTF.

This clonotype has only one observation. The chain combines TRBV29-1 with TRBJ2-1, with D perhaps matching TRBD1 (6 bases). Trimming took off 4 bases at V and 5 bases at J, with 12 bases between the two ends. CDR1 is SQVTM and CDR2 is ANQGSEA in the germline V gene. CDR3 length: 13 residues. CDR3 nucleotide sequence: TGCAGCGTTGGAGACAGGATCAACAATGAGCAGTTCTTC. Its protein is CSVGDRINNEQFF.

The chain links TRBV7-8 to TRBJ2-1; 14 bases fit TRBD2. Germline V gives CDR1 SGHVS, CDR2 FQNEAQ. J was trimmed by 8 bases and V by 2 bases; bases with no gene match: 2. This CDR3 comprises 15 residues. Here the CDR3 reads CASSLLTSGRDEQFF. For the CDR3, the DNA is TGTGCCAGCAGCTTATTGACTAGCGGGAGGGATGAGCAGTTCTTC.